Listed below are T cell receptor beta chains from one sample, sequenced in a study of cytomegalovirus exposure and HLA in healthy donors. Sequencing was performed with immunoSEQ multiplex PCR; in TCRdb, only in-frame clones are kept and a portion is missing. The sample gives more than 90,000 clones, roughly 88% of which show up once; 4.9% is in the top ten. Specimen: PBMCs. Every receptor here comes from a man aged 18 to 35 in good health and CMV-seronegative. Both conserved end residues are part of each CDR3. The order of the fields is clone size, D gene, V gene, J gene, CDR3 length, CDR3 DNA, CDR3 protein. A D gene is named only where the DNA matches it firmly. Not all rows give a size; the values are once, few, many and, for expanded clones, a class.

>.|.|TRBV13|TRBJ1-1|15
TGTGCCAGCAGCTTAGTCTCTGCGTTGAACACTGAAGCTTTCTTT
CASSLVSALNTEAFF
>.|.|TRBV27|TRBJ1-1|14
TGTGCCAGCAGTTTCCAGGGTGGTGTCACTGAAGCTTTCTTT
CASSFQGGVTEAFF
>.|.|TRBV2|TRBJ1-5|15
TGTGCCAGCACCCTGGACAAGTATAGCAATCAGCCCCAGCATTTT
CASTLDKYSNQPQHF
>.|.|TRBV30|TRBJ1-2|13
TGTGCCTGGGCTATGGGACTCAGCTATGGCTACACCTTC
CAWAMGLSYGYTF
>.|.|TRBV30|TRBJ1-2|16
TGTGCCTGGAGTGTAGGTGACAGGATAGCTAACTATGGCTACACCTTC
CAWSVGDRIANYGYTF
>.|.|TRBV30|TRBJ2-5|16
TGTGCCTGGAGTGTTGGAGGGTTTGGGGGTCAAGAGACCCAGTACTTC
CAWSVGGFGGQETQYF
>.|TRBD1|TRBV11-2|TRBJ2-7|14
TGTGCCAGCAGCCAAGGGACAGGGACGGGGGAGCAGTACTTC
CASSQGTGTGEQYF
>few|.|TRBV6-1|TRBJ2-7|15
TGTGCCAGCAGTGAAGGGACTTCAAGAGCCTACGAGCAGTACTTC
CASSEGTSRAYEQYF
>.|.|TRBV2|TRBJ1-1|13
TGTGCCACCAGTAAAGGGGGGCCCACTGAAGCTTTCTTT
CATSKGGPTEAFF
>.|.|TRBV6-1|TRBJ2-7|14
TGTGCCAGCAGGGGGCAGGGTTGGGGATACGAGCAGTACTTC
CASRGQGWGYEQYF
>once|.|TRBV6-1|TRBJ1-6|15
TGTGCCACCATATCGGGGGGAGTCTATAATTCACCCCTCCACTTT
CATISGGVYNSPLHF
>.|.|TRBV5-4|TRBJ1-6|17
TGTGCCAGCAGCCCCGCAGGGGAGCGCTCCTATAATTCACCCCTCCACTTT
CASSPAGERSYNSPLHF
>.|TRBD2|TRBV30|TRBJ2-3|15
TGTGCCTGGAGTAATGCCGGGACTAGCATAGATACGCAGTATTTT
CAWSNAGTSIDTQYF
>.|TRBD1|TRBV5-1|TRBJ1-4|15
TGCGCCAGCAGAGTGACCGGGACAGGGGGGGAAAAACTGTTTTTT
CASRVTGTGGEKLFF
>.|TRBD1|TRBV30|TRBJ1-5|15
TGTGCCTGGAACCCCGCAGGGACAGCAAATCAGCCCCAGCATTTT
CAWNPAGTANQPQHF
>.|TRBD2|TRBV5-1|TRBJ2-1|18
TGCGCCAGCAGCTTGGCCACTAGCGGGAGGGCCGTCTACAATGAGCAGTTCTTC
CASSLATSGRAVYNEQFF
>.|TRBD2|TRBV19|TRBJ2-3|15
TGTGCCAGTAGTATAGGGGGGGGACCCACAGATACGCAGTATTTT
CASSIGGGPTDTQYF
>.|TRBD2|TRBV13|TRBJ2-3|17
TGTGCCAGCAGCTTAGGAATGGGCGGGAGAGGCGCAGATACGCAGTATTTT
CASSLGMGGRGADTQYF
>few|TRBD2|TRBV27|TRBJ2-2|14
TGTGCCAGCAGTTCAGCGGGAAGCACCGGGGAGCTGTTTTTT
CASSSAGSTGELFF
>medium-sized|.|TRBV7-9|TRBJ1-4|15
TGTGCCAGCAGCTTAGTCGAGGGAACTAATGAAAAACTGTTTTTT
CASSLVEGTNEKLFF
>.|.|TRBV2|TRBJ1-2|14
TGTGCCAGCATAGGCGGGTCCGGGCGGGGCGGCTACACCTTC
CASIGGSGRGGYTF
>.|TRBD1|TRBV18|TRBJ1-5|14
TGTGCCAGCTCAGACAGGGGGCAGGGTCAGCCCCAGCATTTT
CASSDRGQGQPQHF
>.|TRBD1|TRBV19|TRBJ2-7|13
TGTGCCAGTAGTATCAGGGGGCTGGACGAGCAGTACTTC
CASSIRGLDEQYF
>.|.|TRBV5-1|TRBJ1-6|15
TGCGCCAGCAGCTTGGATTGGGGCTTTAATTCACCCCTCCACTTT
CASSLDWGFNSPLHF
>.|TRBD1|TRBV27|TRBJ1-5|15
TGTGCCAGCAGTCCCGGACAGGTTGGCAATCAGCCCCAGCATTTT
CASSPGQVGNQPQHF
>.|.|TRBV5-6|TRBJ1-4|13
TGTGCCAGCAGCTTGACGTCGGGTGCCCAATCGATGTGG
CASSLTSGAQSMW
>.|.|TRBV10-3|TRBJ2-3|13
TGTGCCATCAGTGAGTCGGCCACAGATACGCAGTATTTT
CAISESATDTQYF
>.|.|TRBV5-6|TRBJ1-2|13
TGTGCCAGCAGTGCAGGGGCCGGCTATGGCTACACCTTC
CASSAGAGYGYTF
>.|.|TRBV27|TRBJ2-7|15
TGTGCCAGCAGTTATAGCGGAGCAACCACCTACGAGCAGTACTTC
CASSYSGATTYEQYF
>.|TRBD1|TRBV19|TRBJ2-5|16
TGTGCCAGTAGTACTCAGACAGGGGGCGCGGGGGAGACCCAGTACTTC
CASSTQTGGAGETQYF
>.|.|TRBV6-6|TRBJ1-6|15
TGTGCCAGCAGTTACTCGACAGGCTCTAATTCACCCCTCCACTTT
CASSYSTGSNSPLHF
>.|.|TRBV27|TRBJ1-3|14
TGTGCCAGCAGAGCGGGGGTTGGGGTAGGGACCATATATTTT
CASRAGVGVGTIYF
>.|TRBD2|TRBV9|TRBJ2-3|16
TGTGCCAGCAGCCCGGGACTAGCGGGAGTGGGAGATACGCAGTATTTT
CASSPGLAGVGDTQYF
>.|TRBD2|TRBV7-2|TRBJ2-1|15
TGTGCCAGCAGCTTAGTAGCGGGGGGGTACAATGAGCAGTTCTTC
CASSLVAGGYNEQFF
>.|.|TRBV10-2|TRBJ1-5|14
TGCGCCAGCAGTGAGGTGGGGGGGCTTCAGCCCCAGCATTTT
CASSEVGGLQPQHF
>.|TRBD1|TRBV5-1|TRBJ2-7|14
TGCGCCAGCAGCTCGGACAGGGGTTCGTACGAGCAGTACTTC
CASSSDRGSYEQYF
>.|.|TRBV9|TRBJ1-1|13
TGTGCCAGCAGCGTAAAGAGGAACACTGAAGCTTTCTTT
CASSVKRNTEAFF
>.|.|TRBV21-1|TRBJ2-2|15
TGTGCCAGCAGCTCCTCTAGCGGGAGTGACGGGGAGCTGTTTTTT
CASSSSSGSDGELFF
>few|.|TRBV30|TRBJ1-5|13
TGTGCCTGGAGTGAGGGGTCAGCACAGCCCCAGCATTTT
CAWSEGSAQPQHF
>.|TRBD2|TRBV2|TRBJ2-3|12
TGTGCCAGCAAACGGGAGGCTGATACGCAGTATTTT
CASKREADTQYF
>.|TRBD1|TRBV25-1|TRBJ2-2|15
TGTGCCAGCAGTGAAAACAGGGGATTAAGCGGGGAGCTGTTTTTT
CASSENRGLSGELFF
>.|TRBD1|TRBV7-8|TRBJ1-5|13
TGTGCCAGCAGCCGGACAGGGGATCAGCCCCAGCATTTT
CASSRTGDQPQHF
>.|.|TRBV2|TRBJ1-1|14
TGTGCCAGCAGTGAAGCAGGGGGACGGACTGAAGCTTTCTTT
CASSEAGGRTEAFF
>.|.|TRBV15|TRBJ2-7|13
TGTGCCACCAGCAGAACTAGGAGTTACGAGCAGTACTTC
CATSRTRSYEQYF
>few|.|TRBV30|TRBJ1-1|15
TGTGCCTGGAGTGTACGGAGGCCAGGGGACACTGAAGCTTTCTTT
CAWSVRRPGDTEAFF
>.|TRBD1|TRBV9|TRBJ1-5|15
TGTGCCAGCAGCGTATCGCCAGGGGGCGGACAGCCCCAGCATTTT
CASSVSPGGGQPQHF